The clone carrying this T cell receptor beta chain was detected a few times. Its antigen is still unknown. TCRdb passed the RACE reads through MiXCR, listing each CDR3 protein once. This table has roughly 130,000 distinct CDR3 sequences, around 11% appearing once. The record originates from a study of human T cells and chemical hapten exposure. Study-wide points: A positive correlation with patch test score was found for PT1 expanded TCR counts.

V lost 4 bases, J lost 6 bases, and 4 bases stayed unmatched. This CDR3 is built from 15 residues. Germline CDR1 is MGHRA and CDR2 is YSYEKL. Regarding time point: patch test 3, about 24 weeks after DPC sensitization. Stated treatment: therapeutic diphenylcyclopropenone sensitization with weekly scalp DPC. Alopecia patients between 18 and 70 years old and suitable for DPC were used as donors. V and J are TRBV4-1 and TRBJ1-6, with 9 bases lining up with TRBD1. The sample here was whole blood, taken in connection with sensitization to the hapten diphenylcyclopropenone (DPC). This TCR came from a woman between 50 and 59 years old with alopecia areata. Some clones in this sample may be carry-over from other donors' samples. The CDR3 is CASSLEQGANSPLHF. The CDR3 DNA sequence: TGCGCCAGCAGCCTAGAACAGGGGGCTAATTCACCCCTCCACTTT.